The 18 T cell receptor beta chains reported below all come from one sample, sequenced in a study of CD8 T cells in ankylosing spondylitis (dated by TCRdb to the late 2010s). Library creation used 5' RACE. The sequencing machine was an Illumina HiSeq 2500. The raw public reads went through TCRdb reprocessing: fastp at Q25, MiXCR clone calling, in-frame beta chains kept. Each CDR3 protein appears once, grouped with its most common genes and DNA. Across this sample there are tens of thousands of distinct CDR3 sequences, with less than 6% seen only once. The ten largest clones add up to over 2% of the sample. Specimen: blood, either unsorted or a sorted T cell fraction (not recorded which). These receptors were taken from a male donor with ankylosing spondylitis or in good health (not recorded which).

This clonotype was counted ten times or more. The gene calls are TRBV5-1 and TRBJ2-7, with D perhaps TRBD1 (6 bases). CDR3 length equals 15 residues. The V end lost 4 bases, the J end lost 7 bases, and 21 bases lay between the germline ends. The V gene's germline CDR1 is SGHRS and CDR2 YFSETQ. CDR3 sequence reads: CASSPGDGEVGEQYF. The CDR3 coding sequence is TGCGCCAGCAGCCCAGGGGACGGCGAGGTGGGTGAGCAGTACTTC.

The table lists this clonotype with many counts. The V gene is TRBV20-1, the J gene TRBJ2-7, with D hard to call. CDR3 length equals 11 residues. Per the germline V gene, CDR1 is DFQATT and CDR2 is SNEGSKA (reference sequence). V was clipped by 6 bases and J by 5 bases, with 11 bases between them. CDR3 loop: CSARSVDEQYF. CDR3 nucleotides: TGCAGTGCCAGGTCTGTAGACGAGCAGTACTTC.

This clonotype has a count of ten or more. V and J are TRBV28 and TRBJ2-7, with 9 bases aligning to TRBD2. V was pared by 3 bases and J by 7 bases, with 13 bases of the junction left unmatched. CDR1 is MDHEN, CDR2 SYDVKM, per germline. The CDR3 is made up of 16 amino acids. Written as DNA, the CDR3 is TGTGCCAGCAGTTTCCCACGGACGGGACTAGCTCAAGAGCAGTACTTC. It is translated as CASSFPRTGLAQEQYF.

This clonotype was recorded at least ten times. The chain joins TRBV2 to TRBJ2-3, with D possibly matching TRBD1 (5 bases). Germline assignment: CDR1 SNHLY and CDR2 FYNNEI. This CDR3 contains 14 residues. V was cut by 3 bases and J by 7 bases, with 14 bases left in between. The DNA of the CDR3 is TGTGCCAGCAGTGAGACCCAGGGTCCAAATACGCAGTATTTT. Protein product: CASSETQGPNTQYF.

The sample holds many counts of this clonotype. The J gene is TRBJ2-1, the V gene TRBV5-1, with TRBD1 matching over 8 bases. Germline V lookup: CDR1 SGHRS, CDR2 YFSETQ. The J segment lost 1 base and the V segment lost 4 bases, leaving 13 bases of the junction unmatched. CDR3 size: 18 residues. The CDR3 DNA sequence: TGCGCCAGCAGCCCGACAGGGGCGGTATTAGGTTCCTACAATGAGCAGTTCTTC. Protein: CASSPTGAVLGSYNEQFF. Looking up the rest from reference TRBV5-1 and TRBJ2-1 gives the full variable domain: KAGVTQTPRYLIKTRGQQVTLSCSPISGHRSVSWYQQTPGQGLQFLFEYFSETQRNKGNFPGRFSGRQFSNSRSEMNVSTLELGDSALYLCASSPTGAVLGSYNEQFFGPGTRLTVL.

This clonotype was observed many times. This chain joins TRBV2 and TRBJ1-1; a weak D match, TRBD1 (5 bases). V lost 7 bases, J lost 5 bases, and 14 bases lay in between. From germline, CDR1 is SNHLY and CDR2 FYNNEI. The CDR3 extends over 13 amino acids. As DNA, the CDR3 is TGTGCCAGCACTACTGTCGAGGGGACTGAAGCTTTCTTT. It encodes CASTTVEGTEAFF.

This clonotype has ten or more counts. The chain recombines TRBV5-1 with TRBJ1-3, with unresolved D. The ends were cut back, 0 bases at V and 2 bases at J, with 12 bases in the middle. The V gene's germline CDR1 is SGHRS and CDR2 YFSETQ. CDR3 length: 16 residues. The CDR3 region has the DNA TGCGCCAGCAGCTTGGAAACGAGAAAAACTGGAAACACCATATATTTT. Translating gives CASSLETRKTGNTIYF.

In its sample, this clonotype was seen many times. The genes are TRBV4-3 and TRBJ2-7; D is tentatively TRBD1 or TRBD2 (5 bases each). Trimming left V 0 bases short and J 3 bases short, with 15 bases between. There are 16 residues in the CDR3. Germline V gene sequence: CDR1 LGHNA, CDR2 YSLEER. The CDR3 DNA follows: TGCGCCAGCAGCCAAGATAGGTCCGGGGCGTACTACGAGCAGTACTTC. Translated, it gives CASSQDRSGAYYEQYF.

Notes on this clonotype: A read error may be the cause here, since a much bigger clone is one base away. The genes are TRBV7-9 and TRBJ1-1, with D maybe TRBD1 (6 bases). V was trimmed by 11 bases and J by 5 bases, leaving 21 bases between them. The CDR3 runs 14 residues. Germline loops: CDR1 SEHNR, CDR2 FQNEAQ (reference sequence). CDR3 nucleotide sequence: TGTGCCCGCGGGAAAACAGGGATAGGTACTGAAGCTTTCTTT. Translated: CARGKTGIGTEAFF. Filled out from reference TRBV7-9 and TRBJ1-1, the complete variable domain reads DTGVSQNPRHKITKRGQNVTFRCDPISEHNRLYWYRQTLGQGPEFLTYFQNEAQLEKSRLLSDRFSAERPKGSFSTLEIQRTEQGDSAMYLCARGKTGIGTEAFFGQGTRLTVV.

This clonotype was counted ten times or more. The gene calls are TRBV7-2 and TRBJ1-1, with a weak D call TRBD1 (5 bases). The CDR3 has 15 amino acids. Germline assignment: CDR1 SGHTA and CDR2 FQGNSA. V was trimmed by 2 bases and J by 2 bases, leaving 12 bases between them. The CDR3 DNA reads TGTGCCAGCAGCTTACGGGGCGGGATTAACACTGAAGCTTTCTTT. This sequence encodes CASSLRGGINTEAFF.

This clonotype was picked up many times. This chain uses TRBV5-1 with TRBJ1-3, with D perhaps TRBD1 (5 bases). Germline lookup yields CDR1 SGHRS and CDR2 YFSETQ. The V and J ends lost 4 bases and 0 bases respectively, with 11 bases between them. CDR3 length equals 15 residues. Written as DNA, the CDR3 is TGCGCCAGCAGCCCGACAGTCTTCTCTGGAAACACCATATATTTT. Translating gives CASSPTVFSGNTIYF.

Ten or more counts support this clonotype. This CDR3 reads CASSEQGQGNTIYF. The CDR3 DNA follows: TGTGCCAGCAGTGAACAGGGACAAGGAAACACCATATATTTT. This rearrangement joins TRBV2 to TRBJ1-3; possible D gene TRBD1, 6 bases. With 2 bases removed from V and 4 bases from J, the gap between germline ends came to 9 bases. This CDR3 has 14 residues. From germline, CDR1 is SNHLY and CDR2 FYNNEI.

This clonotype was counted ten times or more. The CDR3 here is CASSQELAGELFF. CDR3 nucleotides: TGCGCCAGCAGCCAAGAACTAGCGGGGGAGCTGTTTTTT. The gene calls are TRBV4-3 and TRBJ2-2, with 7 nucleotides matching TRBD2. In germline, CDR1 is LGHNA, CDR2 YSLEER. This CDR3 region has 13 residues. Trimming removed 0 bases from V and 8 bases from J; junction bases left unmatched: 0.

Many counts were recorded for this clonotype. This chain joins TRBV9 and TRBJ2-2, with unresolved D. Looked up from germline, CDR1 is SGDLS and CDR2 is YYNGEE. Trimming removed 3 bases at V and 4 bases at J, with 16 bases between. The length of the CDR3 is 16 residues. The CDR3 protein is CASSAWDPVSTGELFF. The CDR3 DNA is TGTGCCAGCAGCGCATGGGATCCGGTATCCACCGGGGAGCTGTTTTTT.

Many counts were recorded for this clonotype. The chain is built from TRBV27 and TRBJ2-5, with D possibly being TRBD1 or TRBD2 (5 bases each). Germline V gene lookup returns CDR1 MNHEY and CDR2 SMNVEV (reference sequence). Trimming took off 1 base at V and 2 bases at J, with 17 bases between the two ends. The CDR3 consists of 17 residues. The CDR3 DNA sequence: TGTGCCAGCAGTTTATACCCGGTCCGAGGGGTACAAGAGACCCAGTACTTC. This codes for CASSLYPVRGVQETQYF.

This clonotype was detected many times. The CDR3 coding sequence is TGTGCCAGCAGTCACCAGGGAGCCAACACCGGGGAGCTGTTTTTT. Translation gives CASSHQGANTGELFF. The rearrangement links TRBV6-6 to TRBJ2-2; D could derive from TRBD1 or TRBD2 (5 bases each). With 5 bases removed from V and 2 bases from J, the gap between germline ends came to 12 bases. Germline assignment: CDR1 MNHNY and CDR2 SVGAGI (reference sequence). This CDR3 contains 15 residues.

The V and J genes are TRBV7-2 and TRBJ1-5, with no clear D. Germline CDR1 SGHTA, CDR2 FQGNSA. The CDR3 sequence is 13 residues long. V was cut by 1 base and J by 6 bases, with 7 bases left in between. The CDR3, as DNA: TGTGCCAGCAGCTTAGGTCCCAGTCAGCCCCAGCATTTT. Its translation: CASSLGPSQPQHF.

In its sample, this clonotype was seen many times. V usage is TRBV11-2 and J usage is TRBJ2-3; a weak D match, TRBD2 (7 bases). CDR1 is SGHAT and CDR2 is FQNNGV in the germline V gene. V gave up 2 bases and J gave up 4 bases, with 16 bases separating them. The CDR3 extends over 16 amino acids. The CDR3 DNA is TGTGCCAGCAGCTTAAAGATGACGGGGGGCCCAGATACGCAGTATTTT. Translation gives CASSLKMTGGPDTQYF.